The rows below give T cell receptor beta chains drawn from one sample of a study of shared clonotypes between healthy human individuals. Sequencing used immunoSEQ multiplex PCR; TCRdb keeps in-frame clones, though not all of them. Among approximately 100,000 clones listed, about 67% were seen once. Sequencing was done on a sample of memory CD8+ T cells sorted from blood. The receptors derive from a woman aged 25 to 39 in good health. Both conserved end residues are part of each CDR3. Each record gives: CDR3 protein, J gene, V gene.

cdr3_aa: CASSQGTSGPGWNTGELFF
j_call: TRBJ2-2
v_call: TRBV4-1

cdr3_aa: CSVKTSTDTQYF
j_call: TRBJ2-3
v_call: TRBV29-1

cdr3_aa: CASGPSGTGDSYEQYF
j_call: TRBJ2-7
v_call: TRBV2

cdr3_aa: CASSGSRVWGGLGQPQHF
j_call: TRBJ1-5
v_call: TRBV2

cdr3_aa: CASSQGLAVVRYF
j_call: TRBJ2-3
v_call: TRBV14

cdr3_aa: CASRKGTGGARREGRSEQYF
j_call: TRBJ2-7
v_call: TRBV28

cdr3_aa: CASSLRGTGTGGFQPQHF
j_call: TRBJ1-5
v_call: TRBV28

cdr3_aa: CATSRDRGSGTYEQYF
j_call: TRBJ2-7
v_call: TRBV15

cdr3_aa: CASSMTSGSYNEQFF
j_call: TRBJ2-1
v_call: TRBV28

cdr3_aa: CASTREGAAGANYGYTF
j_call: TRBJ1-2
v_call: TRBV7-8

cdr3_aa: CASSFDGQGVPGYTF
j_call: TRBJ1-2
v_call: TRBV28

cdr3_aa: CASSEKENYGYTF
j_call: TRBJ1-2
v_call: TRBV6-1

cdr3_aa: CASSVGRGTYEQYF
j_call: TRBJ2-7
v_call: TRBV9

cdr3_aa: CASSSGGGPTEAFF
j_call: TRBJ1-1
v_call: TRBV28

cdr3_aa: CASSYTGGVSYTF
j_call: TRBJ1-2
v_call: TRBV6-5

cdr3_aa: CASSRGTSGLGEQYF
j_call: TRBJ2-7
v_call: TRBV11-2

cdr3_aa: CASSESGAPTGELFF
j_call: TRBJ2-2
v_call: TRBV25-1

cdr3_aa: CASSFAGDLNFYGYTF
j_call: TRBJ1-2
v_call: TRBV5-1

cdr3_aa: CASSESASGKQFF
j_call: TRBJ2-1
v_call: TRBV2

cdr3_aa: CASSLGPVGNEQFF
j_call: TRBJ2-1
v_call: TRBV11-3

cdr3_aa: CASSYSGRSEQYF
j_call: TRBJ2-7
v_call: TRBV6-5

cdr3_aa: CASSPGLAGPTDTQYF
j_call: TRBJ2-3
v_call: TRBV4-1

cdr3_aa: CASSQVGTGAYEQYF
j_call: TRBJ2-7
v_call: TRBV7-9

cdr3_aa: CASSLFPRIASRGTEAFF
j_call: TRBJ1-1
v_call: TRBV5-4

cdr3_aa: CASSLFLGRWGYEQYF
j_call: TRBJ2-7
v_call: TRBV5-1

cdr3_aa: CASSMLGSGNTIYF
j_call: TRBJ1-3
v_call: TRBV19

cdr3_aa: CSVVTYQNTQYF
j_call: TRBJ2-3
v_call: TRBV29-1

cdr3_aa: CASSARQGRQPQHF
j_call: TRBJ1-5
v_call: TRBV2

cdr3_aa: CASSHMTGGLQPQHF
j_call: TRBJ1-5
v_call: TRBV6-1

cdr3_aa: CASSLGTGGDTQYF
j_call: TRBJ2-3
v_call: TRBV5-1

cdr3_aa: CASSYRETDTQYF
j_call: TRBJ2-3
v_call: TRBV6-5

cdr3_aa: CASSRGQNSNQPQHF
j_call: TRBJ1-5
v_call: TRBV5-6

cdr3_aa: CASSPGTANTEAFF
j_call: TRBJ1-1
v_call: TRBV27

cdr3_aa: CASSPGLTRETQYF
j_call: TRBJ2-5
v_call: TRBV18

cdr3_aa: CASAAGSGTDTQYF
j_call: TRBJ2-3
v_call: TRBV6-4

cdr3_aa: CASSPLTGSHGYTF
j_call: TRBJ1-2
v_call: TRBV6-5

cdr3_aa: CASSELAGAGGETQYF
j_call: TRBJ2-5
v_call: TRBV6-1

cdr3_aa: CASSNSQGYTGELFF
j_call: TRBJ2-2
v_call: TRBV28

cdr3_aa: CASSGPGQGNTGELFF
j_call: TRBJ2-2
v_call: TRBV25-1

cdr3_aa: CASSEEREGSNEQFF
j_call: TRBJ2-1
v_call: TRBV6-4

cdr3_aa: CASTTSGLVNTEAFF
j_call: TRBJ1-1
v_call: TRBV9

cdr3_aa: CSVPGRGNYGYTF
j_call: TRBJ1-2
v_call: TRBV29-1

cdr3_aa: CASIAGDETQYF
j_call: TRBJ2-5
v_call: TRBV27

cdr3_aa: CASSSSGRSTGELFF
j_call: TRBJ2-2
v_call: TRBV5-3

cdr3_aa: CASRLAGTTDTQYF
j_call: TRBJ2-3
v_call: TRBV2

cdr3_aa: CASSSGAGGPDTQYF
j_call: TRBJ2-3
v_call: TRBV4-2

cdr3_aa: CASRPGGGTGELFF
j_call: TRBJ2-2
v_call: TRBV11-3

cdr3_aa: CASSYLAGGAREYGYTF
j_call: TRBJ1-2
v_call: TRBV6-4

cdr3_aa: CASSFWGLAGPDTQYF
j_call: TRBJ2-3
v_call: TRBV5-1

cdr3_aa: CASSETPEGVDQPQHF
j_call: TRBJ1-5
v_call: TRBV6-1

cdr3_aa: CASSLSLLRSGNTIYF
j_call: TRBJ1-3
v_call: TRBV28

cdr3_aa: CASSQTTGFGMDEQYF
j_call: TRBJ2-7
v_call: TRBV5-6

cdr3_aa: CASSSIFTYNEQFF
j_call: TRBJ2-1
v_call: TRBV7-9

cdr3_aa: CASSITIRTPISGANVLTF
j_call: TRBJ2-6
v_call: TRBV27

cdr3_aa: CASSPASGRGTDTQYF
j_call: TRBJ2-3
v_call: TRBV6-6

cdr3_aa: CASTPTSFGSEAFF
j_call: TRBJ1-1
v_call: TRBV28

cdr3_aa: CASSLVAGRSHGELFF
j_call: TRBJ2-2
v_call: TRBV7-8

cdr3_aa: CAWSAAGTGSPEQYF
j_call: TRBJ2-7
v_call: TRBV30

cdr3_aa: CASSSPSRGNYGYTF
j_call: TRBJ1-2
v_call: TRBV4-1